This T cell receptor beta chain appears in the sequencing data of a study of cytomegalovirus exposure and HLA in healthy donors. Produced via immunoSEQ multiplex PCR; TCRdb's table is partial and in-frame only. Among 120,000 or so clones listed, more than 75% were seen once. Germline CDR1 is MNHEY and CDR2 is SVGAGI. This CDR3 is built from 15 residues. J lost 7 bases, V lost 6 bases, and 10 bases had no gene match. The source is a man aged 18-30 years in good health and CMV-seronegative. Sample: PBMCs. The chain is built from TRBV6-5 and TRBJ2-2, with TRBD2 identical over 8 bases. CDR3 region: CASSRGGRPNGELFF. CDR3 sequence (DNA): TGTGCCAGCAGCCGGGGGGGCCGGCCCAACGGGGAGCTGTTTTTT.